This T cell receptor (beta chain) was documented in a study of T cell responses to AZD1222 COVID-19 vaccine (dated by TCRdb to about 2021). A note on the overall study: AZD1222 recipients whose second dose came at about 4 weeks and those whose second dose came at about 12 weeks were combined into one group, since spike-specific TCR depth and breadth did not differ between the two schedules. A total of under 250 trial participants underwent TCR sequencing, of whom 200 to 220 had received two doses of AZD1222 and some 25 had received two doses of the MenACWY control vaccine. Enrollment into the trials was organized by age into subgroups of 18-55, 56-69 and 70-plus years, and those subgroups contained about 160, 30 and 59 TCR-sequenced participants, respectively. The paper as a whole reports these results and caveats: Participants were mostly white British and included more females than males, and it was suggested by the authors that clonal diversity may have been underestimated. After two AZD1222 doses, spike-specific TCR breadth and depth were significantly higher than at day 0 and than in MenACWY recipients. The 56-69-year group was small, and its depth increase did not reach significance, likely because of low power. Conclusions about previously exposed vaccinees were limited because only six or seven AZD1222 recipients were SARS-CoV-2 seropositive at baseline. Because no samples from the day 14 peak response were available, repertoires could be characterized only after the peak T cell response. Reportedly, close to half of the unique spike-specific TCRs recognized epitopes lying outside the regions that are mutated in the B.1.351 and B.1.1.7 variants. The vaccine-associated CD4 TCRs covered the entire spike protein, and the dominant responses fell in regions 160-218 and 743-854.

This clone has ten or more counts. Its antigen has not been determined. Nothing much larger sits one base from this clone, and base qualities are not available. Based on the germline V gene, the CDR1 and CDR2 sequences are MGHRA and YSYEKL. Reading from cysteine to phenylalanine, the CDR3 counts 17 amino acids. Left in the record is the CDR3 DNA by itself, 51 bases read in frame from the first base. V loses 5 bases, J loses 5 bases, and the germline ends lie 24 bases apart. The CDR3 regions of human TCRbeta chains were analyzed by immunosequencing. In the original analysis: TCRs in the repertoires were compared against a reference library of SARS-CoV-2-specific TCRs that had been generated with the MIRA antigen-specificity platform. Breadth was defined as the fraction of unique TCRs that were SARS-CoV-2-associated, and depth was defined as the fraction of total T cells that were SARS-CoV-2-associated. Using the MIRA data, every spike-specific TCR was mapped to the spike region that the TCR reacted to and assigned to either a CD4 or a CD8 class. Log10-transformed breadth and depth values were compared by one-way ANOVA with Sidak's multiple comparisons tests. TCRdb obtained this table from immuneACCESS and retained in-frame rearrangements with V and J assigned. These tables miss some clones; where compared with another copy, unresolved V genes account for less than half of the shortfall, and the remainder is unexplained. Clonal size and the V and J genes are those of that table, whereas D and trimming came from the DNA. The sample table shows about 150,000 clones, and about 87% are seen once. The ten largest clones represent 3% to 3.5% of the sample.

In the paper's terms, the time point label means: baseline before first vaccination. The vaccinee samples were drawn from two UK trials, COV001 and COV002, one of which was a single-blind randomized controlled phase 2/3 trial testing AZD1222 (ChAdOx1 nCoV-19) in healthy adults. For TCRbeta chain sequencing, PBMC samples from trial participants were taken at day 0 and at day 28 after the second dose. This receptor was obtained from an adult in good health. The chain links TRBV4-1 with TRBJ1-1, with TRBD1 as a weak D call on 5 bases. Sequenced material: peripheral blood, taken on day 0 of AZD1222 vaccination. For the CDR3, the sequence is CASSSPLGQRGRTEAFF. The nucleotide sequence is TGCGCCAGCAGCTCTCCACTGGGGCAGAGAGGAAGGACTGAAGCTTTCTTT.